Each of the 20 T cell receptor beta chains below was sequenced from the same sample in a study of type 1 regulatory T cells. These receptors are not linked to any known antigen. Each CDR3 protein gets one entry after TCRdb re-called the reads with MiXCR. The data contain 20,000 to 30,000 distinct CDR3 sequences, over 60% of them seen just once; the ten biggest clones take up around 14%. Input material: cultured T cells, either the whole culture or a sorted T cell fraction (not recorded which). Subset indicated: Tr1-enriched cell product generated in vitro against host alloantigens. The origin of the receptors is a human donor in good health.

The J gene is TRBJ1-1, the V gene TRBV7-3, with no clear D. V shed 1 base and J shed 5 bases, with 11 bases lying between them. The CDR3 runs to 14 residues. Per germline, CDR1 SGHTA and CDR2 FQGTGA. CDR3 region: CASSLMARETEAFF. The CDR3, as DNA: TGTGCCAGCAGCTTAATGGCGAGAGAAACTGAAGCTTTCTTT.

V usage is TRBV7-9 and J usage is TRBJ2-2, with a weak D call TRBD2 (5 bases). V dropped 6 bases and J dropped 7 bases, with 9 bases sitting between them. CDR3 length equals 12 residues. CDR1 and CDR2 from the germline V gene are SEHNR and FQNEAQ (reference sequence). CDR3 sequence reads: CASRRGGGELFF. The CDR3 nucleotides are TGTGCCAGCAGAAGAGGAGGCGGGGAGCTGTTTTTT.

This clonotype showed up just a few times. The gene calls are TRBV5-5 and TRBJ2-4; possibly TRBD2 for D (7 bases). The CDR3 sequence is 15 residues long. Germline CDR1 SGHKS, CDR2 YYEKEE (reference sequence). Trimming removed 4 bases from V and 8 bases from J, with 19 bases in between. As DNA, the CDR3 is TGTGCCAGCAGCACGTATTCGGGGGGCCGGGACATTCAGTACTTC. Its protein is CASSTYSGGRDIQYF.

The V call is TRBV9, the J call TRBJ1-2; 11 bases are shared with TRBD1. The CDR3 consists of 14 residues. Per germline, CDR1 SGDLS and CDR2 YYNGEE. With V trimmed by 3 bases and J by 6 bases, 4 bases remained unmatched. The CDR3 DNA reads as TGTGCCAGCAGCGCCGGACAGGGGGCCCATGGCTACACCTTC. It specifies CASSAGQGAHGYTF.

J is TRBJ1-2 and V is TRBV5-1; D is uncertain. With 1 base removed from V and 8 bases from J, the gap between germline ends came to 18 bases. The CDR3 is 15 residues long. Germline-derived CDR1 and CDR2 are SGHRS and YFSETQ. The CDR3 region is CASSLSTAPVYGYTF. For the CDR3, the DNA is TGCGCCAGCAGCTTGAGTACAGCCCCAGTATACGGCTACACCTTC.

This clonotype was observed a few times. The chain employs TRBV6-1 and TRBJ2-3, with 9 bases that match TRBD1. The CDR3 loop spans 14 amino acids. In germline, CDR1 is MNHNS, CDR2 SASEGT. V was pared by 10 bases and J by 3 bases, with 8 bases of the junction left unmatched. The CDR3 here is CATLRDRVTDTQYF. As DNA, the CDR3 is TGTGCCACCCTTCGGGACAGGGTAACAGATACGCAGTATTTT.

This clonotype was seen just once. The genes are TRBV3-1 and TRBJ2-5, with 13 positions matching TRBD2. Germline CDR1 is LGHDT and CDR2 is YNNKEL (reference sequence). The V gene end was trimmed by 1 base and the J gene end by 10 bases; junction bases not matched to a gene: 0. The CDR3 is 13 residues long. This CDR3 is CASSQGLAGGQYF. CDR3 nucleotide sequence: TGTGCCAGCAGCCAAGGACTAGCGGGGGGCCAGTACTTC.

The chain couples TRBV29-1 to TRBJ2-7; no reliable D call. The CDR3 extends over 13 amino acids. V was trimmed by 6 bases and J by 3 bases, leaving 15 bases between them. Per the germline V gene, CDR1 is SQVTM and CDR2 is ANQGSEA. CDR3 in amino acids: CSVLDTANYEQYF. As DNA, the CDR3 is TGCAGCGTGTTAGACACGGCAAACTACGAGCAGTACTTC.

This chain uses TRBV5-1 with TRBJ1-1, with TRBD1 matching 11 bases. V shed 3 bases and J 1 base; nucleotides not matched to a gene: 8. CDR3 length: 17 residues. Germline loops: CDR1 SGHRS, CDR2 YFSETQ. The CDR3 protein is CASSSPRDRGKNTEAFF. The CDR3 region has the DNA TGCGCCAGCAGCTCACCCCGGGACAGGGGGAAGAACACTGAAGCTTTCTTT.

The rearrangement joins TRBV28 to TRBJ2-5; possibly TRBD1 for D (6 bases). Germline CDR1 reads MDHEN; CDR2 reads SYDVKM. CDR3 length: 16 amino acids. Trimming took 7 bases from V and 0 from J, leaving 18 bases between them. The DNA for the CDR3 is TGTGCCAGCACTCCCAGGGGTGAAGGAAACCAAGAGACCCAGTACTTC. Translating it yields CASTPRGEGNQETQYF.

This clonotype occurred a few times. The chain uses TRBV11-3 and TRBJ1-2; D perhaps matches TRBD1 (6 bases). The V and J ends lost 2 bases and 4 bases respectively, with 17 bases between them. This CDR3 is built from 16 residues. The germline V gene has CDR1 SGHNT and CDR2 YENEEA. The CDR3 DNA reads TGTGCCAGCAGCTTACAGGGGCAGCAATCCTCCTATGGCTACACCTTC. This gives the protein CASSLQGQQSSYGYTF.

This chain joins TRBV5-1 and TRBJ1-1; a weak D match, TRBD1 (6 bases). V was clipped by 3 bases and J by 6 bases, with 21 bases between them. Germline V gene sequence: CDR1 SGHRS, CDR2 YFSETQ. This CDR3 has 16 amino acids. CDR3 sequence: CASSSGGAGKISEAFF. The CDR3 nucleotides are TGCGCCAGCAGCTCGGGGGGCGCAGGAAAAATCTCTGAAGCTTTCTTT.

The CDR3: CASSWGGFTDTQYF. CDR3 in DNA: TGCGCCAGCAGCTGGGGGGGGTTTACAGATACGCAGTATTTT. The chain joins TRBV5-1 to TRBJ2-3; 7 nucleotides align to TRBD2. Germline CDR1 reads SGHRS; CDR2 reads YFSETQ. The CDR3 extends over 14 amino acids. V dropped 3 bases and J dropped 3; count of bases not matched to a gene: 4.

This clonotype showed up just a few times. This chain links TRBV12-3 or TRBV12-4 with TRBJ2-3, with D perhaps TRBD2 (6 bases). The CDR3 totals 15 residues. Deletions cut 6 bases from V and 4 bases from J, with 17 bases between. The CDR3 coding sequence is TGTGCCAGCAGGCCACGACTAGAGGGCGCAGATACGCAGTATTTT. As protein: CASRPRLEGADTQYF.

This chain's CDR3 is CASSQGTPGLRLSSYNEQFF. The CDR3 nucleotides are TGCGCCAGCAGCCAAGGAACTCCGGGACTACGGCTAAGCTCCTACAATGAGCAGTTCTTC. The V call is TRBV4-3, the J call TRBJ2-1; 7 bases fit TRBD2. The CDR3 is 20 residues long. Germline assignment: CDR1 LGHNA and CDR2 YSLEER. With V trimmed by 1 base and J by 0 bases, 15 bases remained unmatched.

The V call is TRBV6-1, the J call TRBJ2-1, with a weak D call TRBD2 (5 bases). This CDR3 region has 15 residues. The germline CDR1 and CDR2 sequences are MNHNS and SASEGT. Between the trimmed V and J ends, which lost 5 bases and 4 bases, there was a span of 15 bases. CDR3 DNA: TGTGCCAGCAGTATAGAGGGAAAGAAATACAATGAGCAGTTCTTC. Its translation: CASSIEGKKYNEQFF.

The chain has TRBV5-5 and TRBJ1-1; D not resolved. Germline V gives CDR1 SGHKS, CDR2 YYEKEE (reference sequence). V lost 6 bases, J lost 5 bases, and 17 bases lay in between. The CDR3 runs 14 residues. The CDR3 DNA sequence: TGTGCCAGCATCCGGGATCCTGGAGTGACTGAAGCTTTCTTT. Translating it yields CASIRDPGVTEAFF. The whole variable domain, filled in from reference TRBV5-5 and TRBJ1-1, reads DAGVTQSPTHLIKTRGQQVTLRCSPISGHKSVSWYQQVLGQGPQFIFQYYEKEERGRGNFPDRFSARQFPNYSSELNVNALLLGDSALYLCASIRDPGVTEAFFGQGTRLTVV.

The chain carries TRBV18 and TRBJ2-3, with D possibly matching TRBD1 (6 bases). Per the germline V gene, CDR1 is KGHSH and CDR2 is LQKENI. The CDR3 has 15 residues. Trimming took 2 bases from V and 4 from J, leaving 13 bases between them. CDR3 in DNA: TGTGCCAGCTCACCAAACAGGGCAAGTCCAGATACGCAGTATTTT. This sequence encodes CASSPNRASPDTQYF.

CDR3 residues: CASSLRLGQGGNEQFF. CDR3 coding DNA: TGTGCCAGCAGTTTAAGATTGGGACAGGGGGGCAATGAGCAGTTCTTC. This chain connects TRBV27 to TRBJ2-1; 11 bases line up with TRBD1. Germline assignment: CDR1 MNHEY and CDR2 SMNVEV (reference sequence). V gave up 2 bases and J gave up 6 bases; unmatched junction bases: 6. The CDR3 extends over 16 amino acids.

The rearrangement links TRBV9 to TRBJ1-2, with TRBD1 as a possible D gene (6 bases). Between the trimmed V and J ends, which lost 0 bases and 7 bases, there was a span of 13 bases. CDR1 and CDR2 from the germline V gene are SGDLS and YYNGEE. The CDR3 spans 14 residues. CDR3 loop: CASSVGGAHIGYTF. CDR3 sequence (DNA): TGTGCCAGCAGCGTAGGGGGGGCGCATATTGGCTACACCTTC.